These 31 T cell receptor beta chains were sequenced from one sample in a study of T cell responses to AZD1222 COVID-19 vaccine. Produced via immunoSEQ multiplex PCR; TCRdb's table is partial and in-frame only. The sample carries more than 110,000 clones, 92% recorded once. Sequenced here: peripheral blood, sampled on day 0 of AZD1222 vaccination. Receptors originate from an adult in good health.

To note about this clone: One end of the junction is discordant with germline, which a read error may explain. The rearrangement uses TRBV11-2 and TRBJ1-3, with D possibly TRBD1 on 5 matching bases. Germline values: CDR1 SGHAT, CDR2 FQNNGV. This CDR3 spans 14 amino acids. The CDR3: CASSIDSSGNTIYF. The CDR3 region has the DNA TGTGCCAGCAGCATAGACAGCTCTGGAAACACCATATATTTT.

The chain uses TRBV30 and TRBJ2-2, with a tentative D call TRBD1 (6 bases). The CDR3 has 13 amino acids. V lost 4 bases and J 5 bases, leaving 11 bases between the germline ends. CDR1 and CDR2 (germline): GTSNPN, SVGIG (reference sequence). The CDR3 DNA reads TGTGCCTGGACGAGGGGGTGGACCGGGGAGCTGTTTTTT. This codes for CAWTRGWTGELFF. Variable domain in full (rest from reference TRBV30 and TRBJ2-2): SQTIHQWPATLVQPVGSPLSLECTVEGTSNPNLYWYRQAAGRGLQLLFYSVGIGQISSEVPQNLSASRPQDRQFILSSKKLLLSDSGFYLCAWTRGWTGELFFGEGSRLTVL.

This chain joins TRBV5-6 and TRBJ1-6, with 7 bases that match TRBD1. V lost 3 bases to trimming and J lost 6 bases; unmatched junction nucleotides: 6. The CDR3 has 15 amino acids. Germline CDR1 is SGHDT and CDR2 is YYEEEE. The CDR3 here is CASSSDGQVNSPLHF. CDR3 nucleotides: TGTGCCAGCAGCTCGGACGGACAGGTTAATTCACCCCTCCACTTT.

As DNA, the CDR3 is TGTGCCAGCAGTGAAGCGCTGATGACAGGGAGCTCCTACGAGCAGTACTTC. Its protein is CASSEALMTGSSYEQYF. This chain links TRBV6-1 with TRBJ2-7; the match to TRBD1 covers 7 bases. The V gene's germline CDR1 is MNHNS and CDR2 SASEGT. Losses at the gene ends were 0 bases for V and 0 bases for J; bases not matched to a gene: 8. The CDR3 sequence is 17 residues long.

The chain is built from TRBV24-1 and TRBJ2-5; 7 bases agree with TRBD1. The CDR3 length is 14 residues. V lost 4 bases to trimming and J lost 9 bases; unmatched junction nucleotides: 10. Germline V gene lookup returns CDR1 KGHDR and CDR2 SFDVKD. CDR3 DNA sequence: TGTGCCACCAGTGACCCCGACAGGGAGCAGCCCCAGTACTTC. Residues: CATSDPDREQPQYF.

This chain links TRBV9 with TRBJ1-5; D uncertain. Germline CDR1 SGDLS, CDR2 YYNGEE. This CDR3 region has 15 residues. Trimming cost V 2 bases and J 0 bases, with 9 bases left between them. Written as DNA, the CDR3 is TGTGCCAGCAGCGTTGGAGGGTATAGCAATCAGCCCCAGCATTTT. Its protein product is CASSVGGYSNQPQHF.

The chain has TRBV2 and TRBJ2-2; 12 bases agree with TRBD2. The CDR3 has 19 residues. With V trimmed by 2 bases and J by 3 bases, 10 bases remained unmatched. CDR1 SNHLY and CDR2 FYNNEI come from the germline V gene. CDR3 region: CASSETAPGLAGHTGELFF. CDR3 sequence (DNA): TGTGCCAGCAGTGAAACAGCACCGGGACTAGCGGGTCACACCGGGGAGCTGTTTTTT.

The J gene is TRBJ1-3, the V gene TRBV7-9, with no clear D. The CDR3 is 14 residues long. The V gene's germline CDR1 is SEHNR and CDR2 FQNEAQ (reference sequence). Trimming stripped 6 bases from V and 0 bases from J, with 9 bases between. This CDR3 reads CASRTQASGNTIYF. CDR3 in DNA: TGTGCCAGCAGGACCCAGGCCTCTGGAAACACCATATATTTT.

V and J are TRBV21-1 and TRBJ1-6; TRBD1 is the table's D call and was not checked against the DNA. TRBV21-1 is recorded as a pseudogene. This CDR3 region has 19 residues. This CDR3 is CASTLQTGGTRPYNSPLHF. CDR3 nucleotide sequence: TGTGCCAGCACCTTACAGACAGGTGGTACGAGGCCCTATAATTCACCCCTCCACTTT.

The rearrangement uses TRBV6-1 and TRBJ2-3, with TRBD1 identical over 10 bases. The ends lost 1 base at V and 1 base at J; junction bases unmatched: 2. The CDR3 has 16 amino acids. Per germline, CDR1 MNHNS and CDR2 SASEGT. The CDR3, as DNA: TGTGCCAGCAGTGAAGGGGGGACAGGGGGCACAGATACGCAGTATTTT. Translating gives CASSEGGTGGTDTQYF.

The chain recombines TRBV28 with TRBJ1-5; TRBD1 is a possible D gene (5 bases). Germline assignment: CDR1 MDHEN and CDR2 SYDVKM. The V end lost 7 bases, the J end lost 3 bases, and 13 bases lay between the germline ends. This CDR3 spans 14 amino acids. Here the CDR3 reads CASKASGVNQPQHF. For the CDR3, the DNA is TGTGCCAGCAAGGCGTCGGGGGTCAATCAGCCCCAGCATTTT.

The chain is built from TRBV15 and TRBJ1-1; D unresolved. The CDR3 is made up of 18 amino acids. Trimming stripped 0 bases from V and 4 bases from J, with 21 bases between. Looked up from germline, CDR1 is LNHNV and CDR2 is YYDKDF (reference sequence). In nucleotides, the CDR3 is TGTGCCACCAGCAGAGATCCCCGGGTTACGGGGTTAGGCACTGAAGCTTTCTTT. As protein: CATSRDPRVTGLGTEAFF.

V and J are TRBV6-5 and TRBJ2-2; TRBD1 aligns across 7 bases. The germline gives CDR1 MNHEY, CDR2 SVGAGI. With V trimmed by 8 bases and J by 6 bases, 6 bases remained unmatched. The CDR3 sequence is 13 residues long. The CDR3 nucleotides read TGTGCCAGCCAGGGGACAGTTGCCGGGGAGCTGTTTTTT. As protein: CASQGTVAGELFF.

The chain employs TRBV2 and TRBJ2-5, with D hard to call. The V end lost 4 bases, the J end lost 2 bases, and 11 bases lay between the germline ends. Germline CDR1 is SNHLY and CDR2 is FYNNEI. This CDR3 contains 14 residues. The CDR3 sequence: CASSVLTQQETQYF. CDR3 coding DNA: TGTGCCAGCAGTGTCCTAACCCAACAAGAGACCCAGTACTTC.

This rearrangement joins TRBV9 to TRBJ1-3; D remains unclear. Germline CDR1 and CDR2: SGDLS and YYNGEE. V was pared by 4 bases and J by 4 bases, with 9 bases between. This CDR3 spans 13 amino acids. CDR3 coding DNA: TGTGCCAGCAGCAAAAACCTCGGAAACACCATATATTTT. This codes for CASSKNLGNTIYF.

V is TRBV19 and J is TRBJ2-7; D not certain. Germline V lookup: CDR1 LNHDA, CDR2 SQIVND (reference sequence). The CDR3 totals 15 residues. Trimming shortened V by 5 bases and J by 2 bases, and 16 bases separated the two germline ends. CDR3 nucleotides: TGTGCCAGTAGTCCCGAGTCACTTCTGACCTACGAGCAGTACTTC. It specifies CASSPESLLTYEQYF. The full variable domain, its missing parts supplied by reference TRBV19 and TRBJ2-7, is DGGITQSPKYLFRKEGQNVTLSCEQNLNHDAMYWYRQDPGQGLRLIYYSQIVNDFQKGDIAEGYSVSREKKESFPLTVTSAQKNPTAFYLCASSPESLLTYEQYFGPGTRLTVT.

The chain carries TRBV10-3 and TRBJ2-7; D not certain. Germline values: CDR1 ENHRY, CDR2 SYGVKD. The CDR3 is 11 residues long. V lost 3 bases and J 5 bases, leaving 5 bases between the germline ends. The CDR3: CAISETDEQYF. CDR3 nucleotide sequence: TGTGCCATCAGTGAAACGGACGAGCAGTACTTC.

The J gene is TRBJ2-2, the V gene TRBV10-3; 15 nucleotides line up with TRBD2. The ends lost 11 bases at V and 5 bases at J; junction bases unmatched: 3. The CDR3 extends over 14 amino acids. The germline V gene has CDR1 ENHRY and CDR2 SYGVKD. The CDR3: CASGTSGRTGELFF. For the CDR3, the DNA is TGTGCCTCAGGGACTAGCGGGAGGACCGGGGAGCTGTTTTTT.

This chain joins TRBV7-6 and TRBJ2-7; 12 nucleotides match TRBD2. CDR3 length: 16 amino acids. Looked up from germline, CDR1 is SGHVS and CDR2 is FNYEAQ. Trimming cost V 5 bases and J 0 bases; bases outside gene matches: 5. CDR3 sequence: CASSRMTSGSSYEQYF. CDR3 coding DNA: TGTGCCAGCAGCCGTATGACTAGCGGGAGCTCCTACGAGCAGTACTTC.

The rearrangement links TRBV5-1 to TRBJ2-1; 15 bases map to TRBD2. This CDR3 region has 16 residues. Germline V gene lookup returns CDR1 SGHRS and CDR2 YFSETQ. V was pared by 4 bases and J by 7 bases, with 6 bases of the junction left unmatched. This chain's CDR3 is CASSHGLAGGPNEQFF. DNA for the CDR3: TGCGCCAGCAGCCATGGACTAGCGGGAGGGCCGAATGAGCAGTTCTTC.

The chain recombines TRBV28 with TRBJ1-4; D is unclear. Germline V gene sequence: CDR1 MDHEN, CDR2 SYDVKM. The CDR3 loop spans 14 amino acids. Trimming left V 3 bases short and J 1 base short, with 6 bases between. The CDR3 DNA reads TGTGCCAGCAGTTTGGAGGGAACTAATGAAAAACTGTTTTTT. Amino acid sequence: CASSLEGTNEKLFF. The complete variable domain, with remaining parts taken from reference TRBV28 and TRBJ1-4, reads DVKVTQSSRYLVKRTGEKVFLECVQDMDHENMFWYRQDPGLGLRLIYFSYDVKMKEKGDIPEGYSVSREKKERFSLILESASTNQTSMYLCASSLEGTNEKLFFGSGTQLSVL.

In this sample, this clone turned up once. This chain uses TRBV11-2 with TRBJ1-5, with D possibly TRBD1 on 5 matching bases. The germline CDR1 and CDR2 sequences are SGHAT and FQNNGV. The CDR3 totals 13 residues. Trimming stripped 6 bases from V and 5 bases from J, with 11 bases between. As DNA, the CDR3 is TGTGCCAGCAGTCGGACATCCCATCAGCCCCAGCATTTT. Translated, it gives CASSRTSHQPQHF.

The CDR3 loop is CASSPDRGGGNTIYF. CDR3 coding DNA: TGTGCCAGCTCACCTGACAGGGGAGGAGGAAACACCATATATTTT. This chain connects TRBV18 to TRBJ1-3; 8 bases are a match to TRBD1. The J segment lost 4 bases and the V segment lost 3 bases, leaving 5 bases of the junction unmatched. The CDR3 is 15 amino acids. Germline CDR1 is KGHSH and CDR2 is LQKENI.

The CDR3 region is CASSSEGGGYTF. CDR3 nucleotides: TGTGCCAGCAGCTCCGAGGGGGGCGGCTACACCTTC. The rearrangement links TRBV11-2 to TRBJ1-2; maybe TRBD1 (6 bases). The CDR3 totals 12 residues. Trimming removed 4 bases at V and 8 bases at J, with 11 bases between. Looked up from germline, CDR1 is SGHAT and CDR2 is FQNNGV.

V usage is TRBV7-2 and J usage is TRBJ1-5, with unresolved D. The CDR3 contains 14 residues. Germline loops: CDR1 SGHTA, CDR2 FQGNSA. V was clipped by 5 bases and J by 0 bases, with 8 bases between them. The CDR3 sequence is CASSTRVSNQPQHF. The CDR3 coding sequence is TGTGCCAGCAGCACAAGGGTTAGCAATCAGCCCCAGCATTTT.

The J gene is TRBJ1-3, the V gene TRBV5-8, with D uncertain. Germline CDR1 reads SGHTS; CDR2 reads YDEGEE. This CDR3 has 16 residues. V was cut by 5 bases and J by 4 bases, with 19 bases left in between. The CDR3 DNA sequence: TGTGCCAGCAGGGAACCGGGAAGCCCTGTGGGAAACACCATATATTTT. This sequence encodes CASREPGSPVGNTIYF.

The gene calls are TRBV18 and TRBJ2-4; either TRBD1 or TRBD2 may fit D (5 bases each). V shed 1 base and J shed 0 bases, with 10 bases lying between them. Germline CDR1 is KGHSH and CDR2 is LQKENI. The CDR3 covers 16 residues. The CDR3 spells CASSPLGPLAKNIQYF. CDR3 nucleotide sequence: TGTGCCAGCTCACCACTGGGACCACTAGCCAAAAACATTCAGTACTTC.

The gene calls are TRBV5-1 and TRBJ1-2; TRBD1 matches 11 bases. With 1 base clipped from V and 5 bases from J, the junction kept 4 bases outside the gene matches. Germline CDR1 SGHRS, CDR2 YFSETQ. The CDR3 contains 15 residues. CDR3 bases: TGCGCCAGCAGCTTGAGGACAGGGGGCGGTTATGGCTACACCTTC. It is translated as CASSLRTGGGYGYTF.

The J gene is TRBJ2-5, the V gene TRBV3-1 (or the pseudogene TRBV3-2); 10 nucleotides match TRBD1. This CDR3 spans 15 amino acids. With V trimmed by 2 bases and J by 5 bases, 5 bases remained unmatched. Germline loops: CDR1 LGHDT, CDR2 YNNKEL (reference sequence). DNA of the CDR3: TGTGCCAGCAGCCAACAGACAGGGGGCGGCGAGACCCAGTACTTC. Protein product: CASSQQTGGGETQYF.

The chain joins TRBV6-4 to TRBJ2-7; D tentatively reads TRBD1 or TRBD2 (5 bases each). This CDR3 spans 16 amino acids. The germline gives CDR1 MRHNA, CDR2 SNTAGT. V lost 6 bases and J 4 bases, leaving 22 bases between the germline ends. The CDR3: CASRVGTPPMEYEQYF. The CDR3 coding sequence is TGTGCCAGCAGGGTTGGGACCCCGCCCATGGAATACGAGCAGTACTTC.

The rearrangement joins TRBV6-1 to TRBJ2-1; unclear D gene. The ends were cut back, 3 bases at V and 7 bases at J, with 10 bases in the middle. Germline V gene lookup returns CDR1 MNHNS and CDR2 SASEGT. This CDR3 region has 13 residues. The DNA for the CDR3 is TGTGCCAGCAGTGACCACATTAGAAATGAGCAGTTCTTC. Translating it yields CASSDHIRNEQFF.